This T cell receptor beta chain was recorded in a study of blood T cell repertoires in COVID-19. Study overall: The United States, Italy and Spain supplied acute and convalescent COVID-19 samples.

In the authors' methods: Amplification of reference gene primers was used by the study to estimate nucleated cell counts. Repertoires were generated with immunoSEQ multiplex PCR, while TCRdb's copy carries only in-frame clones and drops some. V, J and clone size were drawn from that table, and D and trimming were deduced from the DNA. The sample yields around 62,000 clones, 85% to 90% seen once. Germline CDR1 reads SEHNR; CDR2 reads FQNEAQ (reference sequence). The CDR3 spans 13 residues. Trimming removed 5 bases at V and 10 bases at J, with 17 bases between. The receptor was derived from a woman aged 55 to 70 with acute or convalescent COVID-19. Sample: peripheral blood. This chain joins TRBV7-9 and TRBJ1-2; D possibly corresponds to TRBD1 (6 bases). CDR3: CASSQGGEGAYTF. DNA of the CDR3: TGTGCCAGCAGCCAAGGGGGAGAAGGGGCCTACACCTTC.